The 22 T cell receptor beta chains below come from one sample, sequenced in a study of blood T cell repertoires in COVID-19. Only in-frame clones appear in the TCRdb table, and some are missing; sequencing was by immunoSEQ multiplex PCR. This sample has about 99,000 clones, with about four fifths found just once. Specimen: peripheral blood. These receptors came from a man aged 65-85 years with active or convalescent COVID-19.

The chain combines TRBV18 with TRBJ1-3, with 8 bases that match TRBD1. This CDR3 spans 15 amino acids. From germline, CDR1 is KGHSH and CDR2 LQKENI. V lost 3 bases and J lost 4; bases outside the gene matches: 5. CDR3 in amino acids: CASSPGQENGNTIYF. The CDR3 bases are TGTGCCAGCTCACCGGGACAGGAAAACGGAAACACCATATATTTT.

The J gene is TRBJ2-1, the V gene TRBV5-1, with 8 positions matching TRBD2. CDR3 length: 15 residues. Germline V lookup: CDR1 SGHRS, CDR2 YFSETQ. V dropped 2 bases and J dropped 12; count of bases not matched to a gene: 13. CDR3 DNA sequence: TGCGCCAGCAGCTTCAGTGCGGGGGGCGGTCCGCCGCAGTTCTTC. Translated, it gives CASSFSAGGGPPQFF. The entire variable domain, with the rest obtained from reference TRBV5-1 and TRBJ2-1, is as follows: KAGVTQTPRYLIKTRGQQVTLSCSPISGHRSVSWYQQTPGQGLQFLFEYFSETQRNKGNFPGRFSGRQFSNSRSEMNVSTLELGDSALYLCASSFSAGGGPPQFFGPGTRLTVL.

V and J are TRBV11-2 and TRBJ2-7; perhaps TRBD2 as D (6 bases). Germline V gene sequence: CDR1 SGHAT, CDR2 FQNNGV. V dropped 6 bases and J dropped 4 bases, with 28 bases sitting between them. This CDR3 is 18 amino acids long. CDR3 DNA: TGTGCCAGCAGACGATATGCAGGGCTAGTGGAGGGCGAATACGAGCAGTACTTC. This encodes CASRRYAGLVEGEYEQYF.

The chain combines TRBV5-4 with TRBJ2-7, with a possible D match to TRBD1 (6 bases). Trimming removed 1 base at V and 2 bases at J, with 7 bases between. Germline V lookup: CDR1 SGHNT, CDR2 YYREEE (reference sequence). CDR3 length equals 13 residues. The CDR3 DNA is TGTGCCAGCAGCTTGACAGGGCCCTACGAGCAGTACTTC. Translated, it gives CASSLTGPYEQYF.

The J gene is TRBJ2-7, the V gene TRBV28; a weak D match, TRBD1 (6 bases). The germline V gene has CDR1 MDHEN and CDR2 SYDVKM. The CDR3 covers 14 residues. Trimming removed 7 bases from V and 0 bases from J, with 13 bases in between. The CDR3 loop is CASTLQGNSYEQYF. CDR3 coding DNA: TGTGCCAGCACCCTACAGGGCAACTCCTACGAGCAGTACTTC.

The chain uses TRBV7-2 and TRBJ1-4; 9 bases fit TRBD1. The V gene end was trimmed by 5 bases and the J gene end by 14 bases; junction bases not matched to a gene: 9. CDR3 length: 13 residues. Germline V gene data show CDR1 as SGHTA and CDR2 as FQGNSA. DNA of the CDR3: TGTGCCAGCAGCCAAAACAGGGGGCAGTTGCTGTTTTTT. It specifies CASSQNRGQLLFF. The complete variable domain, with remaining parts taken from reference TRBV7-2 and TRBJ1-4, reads GAGVSQSPSNKVTEKGKDVELRCDPISGHTALYWYRQSLGQGLEFLIYFQGNSAPDKSGLPSDRFSAERTGGSVSTLTIQRTQQEDSAVYLCASSQNRGQLLFFGSGTQLSVL.

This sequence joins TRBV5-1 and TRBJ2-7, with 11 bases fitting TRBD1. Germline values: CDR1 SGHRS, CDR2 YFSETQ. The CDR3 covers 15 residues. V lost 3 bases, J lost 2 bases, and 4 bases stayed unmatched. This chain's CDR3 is CASSWGQGETYEQYF. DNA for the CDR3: TGCGCCAGCAGCTGGGGACAGGGGGAGACCTACGAGCAGTACTTC. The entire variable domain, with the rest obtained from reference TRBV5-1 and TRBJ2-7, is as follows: KAGVTQTPRYLIKTRGQQVTLSCSPISGHRSVSWYQQTPGQGLQFLFEYFSETQRNKGNFPGRFSGRQFSNSRSEMNVSTLELGDSALYLCASSWGQGETYEQYFGPGTRLTVT.

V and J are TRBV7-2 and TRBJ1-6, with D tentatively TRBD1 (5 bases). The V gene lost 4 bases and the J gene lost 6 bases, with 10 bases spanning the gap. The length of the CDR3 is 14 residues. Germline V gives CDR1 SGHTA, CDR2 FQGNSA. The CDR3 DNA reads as TGTGCCAGCAGCTCTGGGGGGGTTAATTCACCCCTCCACTTT. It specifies CASSSGGVNSPLHF.

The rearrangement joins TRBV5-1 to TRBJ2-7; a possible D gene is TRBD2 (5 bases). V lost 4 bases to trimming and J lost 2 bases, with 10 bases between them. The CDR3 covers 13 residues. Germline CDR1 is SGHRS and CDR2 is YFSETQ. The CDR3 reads CASSGWGAYEQYF. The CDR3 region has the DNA TGCGCCAGCAGCGGGTGGGGAGCCTACGAGCAGTACTTC. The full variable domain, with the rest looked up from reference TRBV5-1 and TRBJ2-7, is KAGVTQTPRYLIKTRGQQVTLSCSPISGHRSVSWYQQTPGQGLQFLFEYFSETQRNKGNFPGRFSGRQFSNSRSEMNVSTLELGDSALYLCASSGWGAYEQYFGPGTRLTVT.

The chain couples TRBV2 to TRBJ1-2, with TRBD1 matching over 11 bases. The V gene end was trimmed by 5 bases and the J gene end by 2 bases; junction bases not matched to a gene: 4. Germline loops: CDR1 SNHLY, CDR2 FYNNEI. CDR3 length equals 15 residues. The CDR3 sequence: CASSLGQGANYGYTF. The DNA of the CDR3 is TGTGCCAGCAGTTTAGGACAGGGGGCGAACTATGGCTACACCTTC. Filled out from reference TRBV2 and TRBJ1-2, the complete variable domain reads EPEVTQTPSHQVTQMGQEVILRCVPISNHLYFYWYRQILGQKVEFLVSFYNNEISEKSEIFDDQFSVERPDGSNFTLKIRSTKLEDSAMYFCASSLGQGANYGYTFGSGTRLTVV.

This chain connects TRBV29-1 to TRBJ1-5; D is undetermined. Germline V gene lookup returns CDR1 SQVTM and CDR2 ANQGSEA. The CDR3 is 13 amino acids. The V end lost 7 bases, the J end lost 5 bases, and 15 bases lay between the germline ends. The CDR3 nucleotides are TGCAGCGCCCGTGGCCGGGTTGATCAGCCCCAGCATTTT. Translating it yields CSARGRVDQPQHF.

CDR3 region: CASGDFNTGELFF. The CDR3 DNA follows: TGTGCCAGTGGGGACTTTAACACCGGGGAGCTGTTTTTT. The rearrangement joins TRBV5-8 to TRBJ2-2, with D tentatively TRBD2 (6 bases). Germline lookup yields CDR1 SGHTS and CDR2 YDEGEE. With 8 bases removed from V and 2 bases from J, the gap between germline ends came to 10 bases. The CDR3 is made up of 13 amino acids. The full variable domain, rest sourced from reference TRBV5-8 and TRBJ2-2, is EAGVTQSPTHLIKTRGQQATLRCSPISGHTSVYWYQQALGLGLQFLLWYDEGEERNRGNFPPRFSGRQFPNYSSELNVNALELEDSALYLCASGDFNTGELFFGEGSRLTVL.

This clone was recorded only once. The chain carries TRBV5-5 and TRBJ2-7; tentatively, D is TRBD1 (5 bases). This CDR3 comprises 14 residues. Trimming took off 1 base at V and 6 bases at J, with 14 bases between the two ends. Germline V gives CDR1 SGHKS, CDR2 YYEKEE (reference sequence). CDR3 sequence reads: CASSLIFRVGEQYF. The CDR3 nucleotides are TGTGCCAGCAGCTTGATTTTCAGGGTGGGCGAGCAGTACTTC.

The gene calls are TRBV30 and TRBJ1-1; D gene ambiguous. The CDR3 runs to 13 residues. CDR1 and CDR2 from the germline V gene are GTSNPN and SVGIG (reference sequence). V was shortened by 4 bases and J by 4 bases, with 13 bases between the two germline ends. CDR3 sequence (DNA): TGTGCCTGGACCGTAGCCAGAACCACTGAAGCTTTCTTT. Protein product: CAWTVARTTEAFF.

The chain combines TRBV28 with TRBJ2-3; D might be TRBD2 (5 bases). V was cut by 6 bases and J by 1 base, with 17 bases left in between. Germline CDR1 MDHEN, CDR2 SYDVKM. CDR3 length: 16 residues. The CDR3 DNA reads TGTGCCAGCAGCCCCCCCTATGGGCGGGGCACAGATACGCAGTATTTT. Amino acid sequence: CASSPPYGRGTDTQYF.

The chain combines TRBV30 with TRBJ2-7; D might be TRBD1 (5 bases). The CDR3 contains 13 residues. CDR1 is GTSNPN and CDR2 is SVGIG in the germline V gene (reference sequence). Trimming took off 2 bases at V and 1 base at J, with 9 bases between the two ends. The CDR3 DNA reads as TGTGCCTGGAGTAGCTCAGGGTCCTACGAGCAGTACTTC. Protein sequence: CAWSSSGSYEQYF.

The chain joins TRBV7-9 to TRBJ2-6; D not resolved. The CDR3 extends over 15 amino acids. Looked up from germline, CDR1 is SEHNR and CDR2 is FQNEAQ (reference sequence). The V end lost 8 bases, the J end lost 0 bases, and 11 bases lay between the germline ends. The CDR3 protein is CASGPVNSGANVLTF. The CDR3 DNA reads TGTGCCAGCGGCCCCGTAAACTCTGGGGCCAACGTCCTGACTTTC. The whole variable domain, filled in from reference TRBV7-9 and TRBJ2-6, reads DTGVSQNPRHKITKRGQNVTFRCDPISEHNRLYWYRQTLGQGPEFLTYFQNEAQLEKSRLLSDRFSAERPKGSFSTLEIQRTEQGDSAMYLCASGPVNSGANVLTFGAGSRLTVL.

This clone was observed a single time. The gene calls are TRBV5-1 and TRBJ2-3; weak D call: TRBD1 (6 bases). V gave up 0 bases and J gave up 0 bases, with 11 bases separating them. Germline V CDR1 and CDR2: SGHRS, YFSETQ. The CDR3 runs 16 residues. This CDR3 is CASSLVGTTSTDTQYF. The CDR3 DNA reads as TGCGCCAGCAGCTTGGTTGGGACAACTAGCACAGATACGCAGTATTTT.

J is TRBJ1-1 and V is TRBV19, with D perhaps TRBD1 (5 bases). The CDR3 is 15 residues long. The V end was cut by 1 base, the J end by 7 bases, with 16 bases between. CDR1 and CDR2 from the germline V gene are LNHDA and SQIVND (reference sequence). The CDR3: CASSIVWQGRNEAFF. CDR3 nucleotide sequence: TGTGCCAGTAGTATAGTTTGGCAGGGAAGAAATGAAGCTTTCTTT.

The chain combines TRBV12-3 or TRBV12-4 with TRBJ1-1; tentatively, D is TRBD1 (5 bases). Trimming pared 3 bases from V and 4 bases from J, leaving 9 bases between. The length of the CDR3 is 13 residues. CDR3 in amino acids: CASSFREGTEAFF. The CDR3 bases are TGTGCCAGCAGTTTCAGGGAGGGCACTGAAGCTTTCTTT.

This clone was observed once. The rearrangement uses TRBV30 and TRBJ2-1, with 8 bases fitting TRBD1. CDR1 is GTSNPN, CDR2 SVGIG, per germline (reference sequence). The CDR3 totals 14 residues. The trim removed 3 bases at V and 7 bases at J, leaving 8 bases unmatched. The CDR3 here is CAWSPQGAQNEQFF. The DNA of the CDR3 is TGTGCCTGGAGCCCCCAGGGGGCGCAAAATGAGCAGTTCTTC.

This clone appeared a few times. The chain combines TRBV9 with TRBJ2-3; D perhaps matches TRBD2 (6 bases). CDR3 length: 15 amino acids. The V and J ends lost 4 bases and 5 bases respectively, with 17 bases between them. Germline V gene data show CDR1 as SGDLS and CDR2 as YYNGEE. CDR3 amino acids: CASSKRLDRGDTQYF. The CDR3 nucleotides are TGTGCCAGCAGCAAGAGACTAGATCGAGGAGATACGCAGTATTTT.